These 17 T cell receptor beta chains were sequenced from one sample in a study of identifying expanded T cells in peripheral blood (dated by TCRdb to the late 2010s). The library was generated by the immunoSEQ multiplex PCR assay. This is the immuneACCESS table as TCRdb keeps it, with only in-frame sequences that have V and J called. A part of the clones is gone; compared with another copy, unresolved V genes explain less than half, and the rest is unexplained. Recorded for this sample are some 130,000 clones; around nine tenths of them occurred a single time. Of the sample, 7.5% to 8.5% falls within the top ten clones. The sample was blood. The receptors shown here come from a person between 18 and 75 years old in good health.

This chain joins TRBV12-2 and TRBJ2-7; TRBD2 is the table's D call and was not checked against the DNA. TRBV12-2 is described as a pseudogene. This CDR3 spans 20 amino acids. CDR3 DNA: TGTGCAAGTCCCACGGGGGATGCTCAAGGGCCGTCGTCTTTGCTCCACGAGCAGTACTTC. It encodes CASPTGDAQGPSSLLHEQYF.

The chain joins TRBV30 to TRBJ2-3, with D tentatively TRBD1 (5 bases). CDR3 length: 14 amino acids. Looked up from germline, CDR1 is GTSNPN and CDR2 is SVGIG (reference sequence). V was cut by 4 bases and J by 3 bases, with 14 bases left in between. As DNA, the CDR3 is TGTGCCTGGAAGATGTGGGGCAGGACAGATACGCAGTATTTT. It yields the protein CAWKMWGRTDTQYF. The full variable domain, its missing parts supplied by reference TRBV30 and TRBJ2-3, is SQTIHQWPATLVQPVGSPLSLECTVEGTSNPNLYWYRQAAGRGLQLLFYSVGIGQISSEVPQNLSASRPQDRQFILSSKKLLLSDSGFYLCAWKMWGRTDTQYFGPGTRLTVL.

The CDR3 region is CASSLGTGGSETQYF. For the CDR3, the DNA is TGTGCCAGCAGCCTCGGGACGGGAGGATCTGAGACCCAGTACTTC. V and J are TRBV9 and TRBJ2-5, with 7 positions matching TRBD2. Germline trimming cut 4 bases from V and 5 bases from J; bases unmatched to any gene: 11. Germline loops: CDR1 SGDLS, CDR2 YYNGEE. The CDR3 is made up of 15 amino acids.

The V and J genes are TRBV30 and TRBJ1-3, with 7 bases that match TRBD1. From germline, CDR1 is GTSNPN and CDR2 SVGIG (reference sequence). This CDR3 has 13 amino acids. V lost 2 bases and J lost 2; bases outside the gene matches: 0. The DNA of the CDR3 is TGTGCCTGGAGTCAGGGGGCTGGAAACACCATATATTTT. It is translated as CAWSQGAGNTIYF.

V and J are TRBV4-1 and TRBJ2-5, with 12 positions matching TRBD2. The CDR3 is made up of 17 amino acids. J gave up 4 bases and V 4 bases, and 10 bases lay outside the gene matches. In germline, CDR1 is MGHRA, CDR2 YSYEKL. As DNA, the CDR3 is TGCGCCAGCAGCCTCCGACTAGCGGGAGTGGTCCGAGAGACCCAGTACTTC. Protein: CASSLRLAGVVRETQYF.

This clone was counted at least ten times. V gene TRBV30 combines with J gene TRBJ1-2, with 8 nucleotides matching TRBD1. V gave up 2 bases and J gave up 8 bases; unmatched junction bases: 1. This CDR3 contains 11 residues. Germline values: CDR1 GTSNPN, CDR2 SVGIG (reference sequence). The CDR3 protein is CAWSPGGGYTF. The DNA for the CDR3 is TGTGCCTGGAGTCCAGGGGGCGGCTACACCTTC.

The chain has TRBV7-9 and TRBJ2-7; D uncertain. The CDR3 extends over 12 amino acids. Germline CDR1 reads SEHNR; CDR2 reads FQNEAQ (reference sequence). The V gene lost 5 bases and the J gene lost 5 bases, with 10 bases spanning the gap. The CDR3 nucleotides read TGTGCCAGCAGCGCATCCCTCCACGAGCAGTACTTC. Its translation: CASSASLHEQYF.

DNA of the CDR3: TGCGCCAGCAGCTTGACGAGTGCGGGAGGGCCCTTCGAGCAGTACTTC. This encodes CASSLTSAGGPFEQYF. This sequence joins TRBV5-1 and TRBJ2-7, with 9 bases aligning to TRBD2. V dropped 1 base and J dropped 6; count of bases not matched to a gene: 11. CDR3 size: 16 residues. Germline V gives CDR1 SGHRS, CDR2 YFSETQ. The whole variable domain, filled in from reference TRBV5-1 and TRBJ2-7, reads KAGVTQTPRYLIKTRGQQVTLSCSPISGHRSVSWYQQTPGQGLQFLFEYFSETQRNKGNFPGRFSGRQFSNSRSEMNVSTLELGDSALYLCASSLTSAGGPFEQYFGPGTRLTVT.

In nucleotides, the CDR3 is TGTGCCAGCAAGGGACCGGCCCGTATCGGCTACACCTTC. Residues: CASKGPARIGYTF. The rearrangement links TRBV6-1 to TRBJ1-2, with a possible D match to TRBD1 (5 bases). CDR1 is MNHNS, CDR2 SASEGT, per germline. V gave up 7 bases and J gave up 8 bases, with 17 bases separating them. This CDR3 region has 13 residues.

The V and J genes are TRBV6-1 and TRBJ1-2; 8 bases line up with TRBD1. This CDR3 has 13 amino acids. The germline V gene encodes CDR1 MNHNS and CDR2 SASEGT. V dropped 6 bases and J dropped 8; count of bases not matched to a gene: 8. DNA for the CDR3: TGTGCCAGCAGAAGACAGGGGAATAGCGGCTACACCTTC. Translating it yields CASRRQGNSGYTF.

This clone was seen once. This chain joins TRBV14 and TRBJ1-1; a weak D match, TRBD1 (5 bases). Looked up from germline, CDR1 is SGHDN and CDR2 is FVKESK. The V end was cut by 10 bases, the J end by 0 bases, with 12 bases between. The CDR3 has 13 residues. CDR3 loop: CAIREGLNTEAFF. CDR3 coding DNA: TGTGCCATACGTGAGGGGTTGAACACTGAAGCTTTCTTT.

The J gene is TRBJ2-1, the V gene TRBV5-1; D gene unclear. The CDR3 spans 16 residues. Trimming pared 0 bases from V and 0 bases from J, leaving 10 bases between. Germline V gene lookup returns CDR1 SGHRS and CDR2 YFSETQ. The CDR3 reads CASSLVVTVSYNEQFF. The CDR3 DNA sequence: TGCGCCAGCAGCTTGGTAGTGACCGTCTCCTACAATGAGCAGTTCTTC.

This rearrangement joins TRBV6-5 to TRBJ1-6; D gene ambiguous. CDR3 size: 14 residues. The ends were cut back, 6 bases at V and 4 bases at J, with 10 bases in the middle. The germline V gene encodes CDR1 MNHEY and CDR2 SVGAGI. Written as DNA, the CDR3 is TGTGCCAGCAGCCCCAGAACTTATAATTCACCCCTCCACTTT. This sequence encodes CASSPRTYNSPLHF.

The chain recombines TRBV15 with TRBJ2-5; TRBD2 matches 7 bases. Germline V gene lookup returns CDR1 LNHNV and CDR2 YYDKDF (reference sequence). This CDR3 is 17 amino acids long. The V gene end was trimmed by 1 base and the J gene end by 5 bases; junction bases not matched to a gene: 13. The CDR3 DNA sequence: TGTGCCACCAGCAGAGTTTTGGGCGGGAGACCGCGGGAGACCCAGTACTTC. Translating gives CATSRVLGGRPRETQYF.

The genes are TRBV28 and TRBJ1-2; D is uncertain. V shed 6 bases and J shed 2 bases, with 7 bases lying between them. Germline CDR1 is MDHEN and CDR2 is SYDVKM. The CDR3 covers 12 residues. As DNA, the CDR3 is TGTGCCAGCAGGCCCACAAACTATGGCTACACCTTC. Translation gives CASRPTNYGYTF.

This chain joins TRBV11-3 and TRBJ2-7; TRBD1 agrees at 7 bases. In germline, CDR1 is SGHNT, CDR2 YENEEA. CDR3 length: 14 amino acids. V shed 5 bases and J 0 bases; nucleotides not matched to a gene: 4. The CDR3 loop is CASSTGQSSYEQYF. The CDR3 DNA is TGTGCCAGCAGCACGGGACAGAGCTCCTACGAGCAGTACTTC.

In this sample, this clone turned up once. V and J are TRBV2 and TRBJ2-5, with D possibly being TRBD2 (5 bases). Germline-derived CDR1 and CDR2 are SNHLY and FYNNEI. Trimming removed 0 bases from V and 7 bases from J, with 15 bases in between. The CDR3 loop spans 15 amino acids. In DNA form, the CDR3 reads TGTGCCAGCAGTGAAGCGAGCGGCCGTGGCGGGACCCAGTACTTC. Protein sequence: CASSEASGRGGTQYF.